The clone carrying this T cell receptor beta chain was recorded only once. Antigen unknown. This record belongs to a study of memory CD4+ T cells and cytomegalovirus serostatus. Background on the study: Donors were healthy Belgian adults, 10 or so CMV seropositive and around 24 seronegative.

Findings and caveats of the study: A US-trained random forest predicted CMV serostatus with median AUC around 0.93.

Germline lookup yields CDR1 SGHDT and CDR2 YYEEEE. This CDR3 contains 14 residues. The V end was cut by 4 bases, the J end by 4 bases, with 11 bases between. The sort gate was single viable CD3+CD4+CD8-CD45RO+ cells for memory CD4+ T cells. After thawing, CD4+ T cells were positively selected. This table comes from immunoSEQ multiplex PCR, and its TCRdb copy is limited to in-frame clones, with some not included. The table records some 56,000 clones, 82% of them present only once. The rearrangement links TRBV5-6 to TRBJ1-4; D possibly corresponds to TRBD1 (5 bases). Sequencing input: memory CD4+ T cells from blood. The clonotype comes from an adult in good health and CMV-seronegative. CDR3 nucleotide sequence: TGTGCCAGCAGCCGTGGGACGGTTAATGAAAAACTGTTTTTT. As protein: CASSRGTVNEKLFF.